The clone carrying this TCR beta chain was observed a few times. Between the trimmed V and J ends, which lost 7 bases and 8 bases, there was a span of 14 bases. Per germline, CDR1 MDHEN and CDR2 SYDVKM. This CDR3 is 12 amino acids long. This sample is drawn from a study of shared clonotypes between healthy human individuals. Clones were read by immunoSEQ multiplex PCR, and TCRdb kept only the in-frame ones, dropping some. The profile shows around 700,000 clones, 72% of them singletons. The chain recombines TRBV28 with TRBJ1-2, with a tentative D call TRBD1 (5 bases). Material: memory CD4+ T cells sorted from blood. As for subset: CD45RA-negative fraction. This TCR came from a woman in her 30s in good health. The CDR3 coding sequence is TGTGCCAGCACCGTCGGGGGGTTGGGCTACACCTTC. Its translation is CASTVGGLGYTF.